One and the same sample provided the 20 T cell receptor beta chains below, sequenced in a study of T cell responses to AZD1222 COVID-19 vaccine. The method was immunoSEQ multiplex PCR; TCRdb's version includes in-frame clones alone and lacks a portion of them. The data hold roughly 170,000 clones, with approximately 94% observed a single time. Sequencing was performed on peripheral blood, taken 28 days after the second AZD1222 dose. The source is an adult who received the AZD1222 COVID-19 vaccine.

Turning to this clone: The germline gene is not matched at one end of the junction; a read error may be the cause. The chain employs TRBV28 and TRBJ1-1; 9 nucleotides align to TRBD1. Germline assignment: CDR1 MDHEN and CDR2 SYDVKM. The CDR3 consists of 12 residues. The CDR3 loop reads CASSYGTGYAGF. CDR3 nucleotide sequence: TGTGCCAGCAGTTATGGGACAGGGTATGCAGGATTT.

The chain combines TRBV6-5 with TRBJ1-1; no clear D. The CDR3 has 13 amino acids. CDR1 and CDR2 (germline): MNHEY, SVGAGI. Between the trimmed V and J ends, which lost 6 bases and 8 bases, there was a span of 16 bases. CDR3 in amino acids: CASRYQVDGEAFF. The CDR3 nucleotides read TGTGCCAGCAGATATCAGGTTGACGGAGAAGCTTTCTTT.

This clone is a singleton in its sample. Germline and junction disagree at one end, which may indicate a read error. The chain employs TRBV12-3 or TRBV12-4 and TRBJ1-1; D is ambiguous. This CDR3 has 12 residues. The CDR3 loop is CASLGPNPEAFF. The CDR3 DNA follows: TGTGCCAGCCTAGGCCCGAACCCTGAAGCTTTCTTT.

The V and J genes are TRBV18 and TRBJ1-4; TRBD1 might be the D (6 bases). The CDR3 length is 17 residues. V lost 4 bases and J 2 bases, leaving 17 bases between the germline ends. Germline loops: CDR1 KGHSH, CDR2 LQKENI. In DNA, the CDR3 is TGTGCCAGCTCACTCCAACAGCAGGGGCGGACTAATGAAAAACTGTTTTTT. As protein: CASSLQQQGRTNEKLFF. The full variable domain, rest sourced from reference TRBV18 and TRBJ1-4, is NAGVMQNPRHLVRRRGQEARLRCSPMKGHSHVYWYRQLPEEGLKFMVYLQKENIIDESGMPKERFSAEFPKEGPSILRIQQVVRGDSAAYFCASSLQQQGRTNEKLFFGSGTQLSVL.

This clone was counted once. The chain recombines TRBV7-9 with TRBJ1-6; TRBD1 matches at 8 bases. The CDR3 is made up of 15 amino acids. After removal of 4 bases from V and 8 bases from J, the junction contained 7 bases not matched to a gene. Germline V gene lookup returns CDR1 SEHNR and CDR2 FQNEAQ (reference sequence). CDR3 sequence (DNA): TGTGCCAGCAGCTCTATGGACAGGGAAGATTCACCCCTCCACTTT. This encodes CASSSMDREDSPLHF.

The chain employs TRBV9 and TRBJ2-1; maybe TRBD1 (6 bases). Germline V gene data show CDR1 as SGDLS and CDR2 as YYNGEE. V was shortened by 0 bases and J by 2 bases, with 12 bases between the two germline ends. The CDR3 extends over 16 amino acids. The CDR3 DNA reads as TGTGCCAGCAGCGTAGCAGGGGTAGATGCCTACAATGAGCAGTTCTTC. It is translated as CASSVAGVDAYNEQFF. Full variable domain (outside the CDR3, taken from reference TRBV9 and TRBJ2-1): DSGVTQTPKHLITATGQRVTLRCSPRSGDLSVYWYQQSLDQGLQFLIQYYNGEERAKGNILERFSAQQFPDLHSELNLSSLELGDSALYFCASSVAGVDAYNEQFFGPGTRLTVL.

This clone was seen only a few times. The chain couples TRBV29-1 to TRBJ2-3, with D perhaps TRBD1 (7 bases). The germline V gene has CDR1 SQVTM and CDR2 ANQGSEA. V lost 7 bases and J 2 bases, leaving 10 bases between the germline ends. CDR3 length equals 12 residues. The CDR3 here is CSGGTDTDTQYF. CDR3 DNA: TGCAGCGGCGGGACAGACACAGATACGCAGTATTTT.

CDR3 nucleotides: TGTGCCAGCAGCTTGGCCGGGGGAAGGAATGAGCAGTTCTTC. Its translation: CASSLAGGRNEQFF. The V and J genes are TRBV7-3 and TRBJ2-1, with D possibly being TRBD2 (6 bases). Looked up from germline, CDR1 is SGHTA and CDR2 is FQGTGA. V lost 3 bases and J 7 bases, leaving 13 bases between the germline ends. This CDR3 contains 14 residues. The full variable domain, rest sourced from reference TRBV7-3 and TRBJ2-1, is GAGVSQTPSNKVTEKGKYVELRCDPISGHTALYWYRQSLGQGPEFLIYFQGTGAADDSGLPNDRFFAVRPEGSVSTLKIQRTERGDSAVYLCASSLAGGRNEQFFGPGTRLTVL.

The chain couples TRBV27 to TRBJ2-7; TRBD2 might be the D (6 bases). V gave up 5 bases and J gave up 3 bases, with 14 bases separating them. Per the germline V gene, CDR1 is MNHEY and CDR2 is SMNVEV (reference sequence). The CDR3 sequence is 14 residues long. The CDR3 protein is CASSPGRENYEQYF. CDR3 bases: TGTGCCAGCAGTCCGGGGCGGGAAAACTACGAGCAGTACTTC.

The J gene is TRBJ2-3, the V gene TRBV7-8; TRBD2 aligns across 9 bases. The germline V gene has CDR1 SGHVS and CDR2 FQNEAQ. This CDR3 comprises 16 residues. J lost 3 bases, V lost 3 bases, and 7 bases had no gene match. DNA of the CDR3: TGTGCCAGCAGCTTCGTAGCGGGGGTTGGGACAGATACGCAGTATTTT. Translation: CASSFVAGVGTDTQYF.

The rearrangement uses TRBV13 and TRBJ2-1; the match to TRBD1 covers 9 bases. Losses at the gene ends were 5 bases for V and 6 bases for J; bases not matched to a gene: 11. The CDR3 is 16 amino acids. Germline V lookup: CDR1 PRHDT, CDR2 FYEKMQ (reference sequence). The CDR3 nucleotides are TGTGCCAGCAGCGGTTCCGGGACAGGGTTTCTCAATGAGCAGTTCTTC. This translates into CASSGSGTGFLNEQFF. Filled out from reference TRBV13 and TRBJ2-1, the complete variable domain reads AAGVIQSPRHLIKEKRETATLKCYPIPRHDTVYWYQQGPGQDPQFLISFYEKMQSDKGSIPDRFSAQQFSDYHSELNMSSLELGDSALYFCASSGSGTGFLNEQFFGPGTRLTVL.

V is TRBV19 and J is TRBJ2-1, with 7 positions matching TRBD1. There are 15 residues in the CDR3. Germline V CDR1 and CDR2: LNHDA, SQIVND (reference sequence). With V trimmed by 9 bases and J by 5 bases, 13 bases remained unmatched. Here the CDR3 reads CASRPDRAKNNEQFF. The CDR3 nucleotides read TGTGCCAGCCGACCTGACAGGGCGAAGAACAATGAGCAGTTCTTC.

CDR3 loop: CASLLGNTIYF. CDR3 sequence (DNA): TGTGCCAGCCTTCTGGGAAACACCATATATTTT. The chain joins TRBV25-1 to TRBJ1-3; D unresolved. Germline CDR1 reads MGHDK; CDR2 reads SYGVNS. This CDR3 spans 11 amino acids. Trimming left V 8 bases short and J 4 bases short, with 6 bases between.

This clone was seen more than once but under ten times. The chain uses TRBV19 and TRBJ1-5; TRBD1 matches at 7 bases. The germline V gene encodes CDR1 LNHDA and CDR2 SQIVND (reference sequence). The V gene end was trimmed by 5 bases and the J gene end by 0 bases; junction bases not matched to a gene: 7. The CDR3 spans 16 residues. The chain's CDR3 is CASSPRDSNSNQPQHF. DNA of the CDR3: TGTGCCAGTAGTCCCCGGGACAGCAATAGCAATCAGCCCCAGCATTTT.

There are a few counts of this clone. The rearrangement uses TRBV12-3 or TRBV12-4 and TRBJ1-1; D not certain. V was trimmed by 2 bases and J by 7 bases, leaving 8 bases between them. The length of the CDR3 is 12 residues. CDR3 amino acids: CASSLIGIEAFF. The CDR3 DNA is TGTGCCAGCAGTTTAATCGGTATTGAAGCTTTCTTT.

This sequence joins TRBV5-4 and TRBJ2-6; no clear D. The ends were cut back, 0 bases at V and 4 bases at J, with 11 bases in the middle. The germline CDR1 and CDR2 sequences are SGHNT and YYREEE (reference sequence). This CDR3 is built from 16 residues. This CDR3 reads CASSLAAPLGANVLTF. As DNA, the CDR3 is TGTGCCAGCAGCTTGGCAGCCCCTCTAGGGGCCAACGTCCTGACTTTC.

The chain uses TRBV13 and TRBJ2-1; D gene ambiguous. The CDR3 runs to 15 residues. CDR1 is PRHDT and CDR2 is FYEKMQ in the germline V gene (reference sequence). The V end lost 0 bases, the J end lost 5 bases, and 11 bases lay between the germline ends. The DNA for the CDR3 is TGTGCCAGCAGCTTAGGCCTTGGCTTAAACAATGAGCAGTTCTTC. Its translation is CASSLGLGLNNEQFF. Filled out from reference TRBV13 and TRBJ2-1, the complete variable domain reads AAGVIQSPRHLIKEKRETATLKCYPIPRHDTVYWYQQGPGQDPQFLISFYEKMQSDKGSIPDRFSAQQFSDYHSELNMSSLELGDSALYFCASSLGLGLNNEQFFGPGTRLTVL.

On this clone itself: Distinct nucleotide sequences in the sample also encode this CDR3. This rearrangement joins TRBV30 to TRBJ1-2; tentatively, D is TRBD1 (5 bases). V was pared by 0 bases and J by 4 bases, with 9 bases between. This CDR3 comprises 13 residues. CDR1 GTSNPN and CDR2 SVGIG come from the germline V gene (reference sequence). CDR3 protein: CAWSVQGSYGYTF. CDR3 nucleotide sequence: TGTGCCTGGAGTGTTCAGGGATCCTATGGCTACACCTTC.

This clone was observed a single time. The chain combines TRBV5-5 with TRBJ2-5, with 8 bases identical to TRBD1. J was trimmed by 5 bases and V by 4 bases; bases with no gene match: 7. The CDR3 has 14 amino acids. In germline, CDR1 is SGHKS, CDR2 YYEKEE (reference sequence). DNA for the CDR3: TGTGCCAGCAGCGGAGACAGGGGATGGGAGACCCAGTACTTC. It translates to CASSGDRGWETQYF.

The chain is built from TRBV6-5 and TRBJ1-5; the D is unclear. Germline-derived CDR1 and CDR2 are MNHEY and SVGAGI. The length of the CDR3 is 12 residues. The germline V and J ends were trimmed by 7 bases and 6 bases, with 10 bases remaining between them. CDR3 amino acids: CASTTMGQPQHF. The CDR3 DNA is TGTGCCAGCACCACGATGGGTCAGCCCCAGCATTTT.